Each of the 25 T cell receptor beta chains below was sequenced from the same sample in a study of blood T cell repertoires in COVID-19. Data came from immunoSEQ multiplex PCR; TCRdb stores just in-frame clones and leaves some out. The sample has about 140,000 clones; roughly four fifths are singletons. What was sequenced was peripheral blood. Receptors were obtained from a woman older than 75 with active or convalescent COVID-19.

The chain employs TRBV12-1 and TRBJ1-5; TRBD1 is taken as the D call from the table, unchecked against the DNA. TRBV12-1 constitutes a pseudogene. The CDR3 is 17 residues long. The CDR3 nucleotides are TGTGCCAGCAGCTTTGTAAGTATTGGGACAGGGTCCCAGCCCCAGCATTTT. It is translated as CASSFVSIGTGSQPQHF.

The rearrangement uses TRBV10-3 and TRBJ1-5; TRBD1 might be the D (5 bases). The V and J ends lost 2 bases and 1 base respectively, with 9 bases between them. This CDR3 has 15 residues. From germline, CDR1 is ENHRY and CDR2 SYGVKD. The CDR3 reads CAISEGGRSNQPQHF. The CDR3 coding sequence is TGTGCCATCAGTGAGGGGGGGAGGAGCAATCAGCCCCAGCATTTT.

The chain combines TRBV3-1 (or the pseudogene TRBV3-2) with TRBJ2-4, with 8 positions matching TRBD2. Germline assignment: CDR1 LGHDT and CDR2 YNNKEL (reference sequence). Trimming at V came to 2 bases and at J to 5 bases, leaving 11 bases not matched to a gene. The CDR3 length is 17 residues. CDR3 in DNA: TGTGCCAGCAGCCAACGTACGGGGGGGCCGTTTCAAAACATTCAGTACTTC. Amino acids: CASSQRTGGPFQNIQYF.

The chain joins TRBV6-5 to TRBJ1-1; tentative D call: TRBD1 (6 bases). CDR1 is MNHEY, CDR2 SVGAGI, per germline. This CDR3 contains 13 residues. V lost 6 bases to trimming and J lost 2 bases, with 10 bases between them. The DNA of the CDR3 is TGTGCCAGCAGGGGACACTCAAACACTGAAGCTTTCTTT. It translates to CASRGHSNTEAFF.

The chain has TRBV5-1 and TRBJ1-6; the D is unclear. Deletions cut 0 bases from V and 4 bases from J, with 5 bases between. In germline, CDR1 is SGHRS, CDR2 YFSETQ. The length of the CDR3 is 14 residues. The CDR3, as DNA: TGCGCCAGCAGCTTGGCAGCGTATAATTCACCCCTCCACTTT. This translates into CASSLAAYNSPLHF.

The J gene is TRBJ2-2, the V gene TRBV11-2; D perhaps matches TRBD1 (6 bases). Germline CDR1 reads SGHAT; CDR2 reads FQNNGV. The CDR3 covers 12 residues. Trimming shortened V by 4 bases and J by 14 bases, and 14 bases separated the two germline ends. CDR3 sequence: CASSSGTRNLFF. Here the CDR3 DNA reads TGTGCCAGCAGCTCGGGGACACGGAACCTGTTTTTT. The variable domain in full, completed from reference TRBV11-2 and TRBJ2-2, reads EAGVAQSPRYKIIEKRQSVAFWCNPISGHATLYWYQQILGQGPKLLIQFQNNGVVDDSQLPKDRFSAERLKGVDSTLKIQPAKLEDSAVYLCASSSGTRNLFFGEGSRLTVL.

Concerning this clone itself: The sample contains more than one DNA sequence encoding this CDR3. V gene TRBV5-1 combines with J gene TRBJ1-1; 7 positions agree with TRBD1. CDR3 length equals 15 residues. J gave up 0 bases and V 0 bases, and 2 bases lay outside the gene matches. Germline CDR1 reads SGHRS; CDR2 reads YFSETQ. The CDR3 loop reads CASSLGQGMNTEAFF. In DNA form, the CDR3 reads TGCGCCAGCAGCTTGGGACAGGGAATGAACACTGAAGCTTTCTTT. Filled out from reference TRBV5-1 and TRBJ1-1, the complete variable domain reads KAGVTQTPRYLIKTRGQQVTLSCSPISGHRSVSWYQQTPGQGLQFLFEYFSETQRNKGNFPGRFSGRQFSNSRSEMNVSTLELGDSALYLCASSLGQGMNTEAFFGQGTRLTVV.

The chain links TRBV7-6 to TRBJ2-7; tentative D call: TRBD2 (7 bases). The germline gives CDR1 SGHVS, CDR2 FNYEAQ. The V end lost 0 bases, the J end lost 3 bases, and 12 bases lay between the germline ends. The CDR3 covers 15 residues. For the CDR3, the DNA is TGTGCCAGCAGCTTAGCGGAAGGGGGGGTCTACGAGCAGTACTTC. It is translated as CASSLAEGGVYEQYF.

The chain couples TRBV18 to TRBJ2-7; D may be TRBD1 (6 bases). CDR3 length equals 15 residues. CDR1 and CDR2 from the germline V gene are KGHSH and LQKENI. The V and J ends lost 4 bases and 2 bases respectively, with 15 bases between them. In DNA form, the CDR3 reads TGTGCCAGCTCACTTACGGGACACTGGACCTACGAGCAGTACTTC. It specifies CASSLTGHWTYEQYF.

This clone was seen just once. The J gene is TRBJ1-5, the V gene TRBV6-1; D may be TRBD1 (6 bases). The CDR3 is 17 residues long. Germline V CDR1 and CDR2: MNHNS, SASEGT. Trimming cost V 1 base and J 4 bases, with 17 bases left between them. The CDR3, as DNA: TGTGCCAGCAGTGAAGGCCGGGGGGCGTTAAGGAATCAGCCCCAGCATTTT. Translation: CASSEGRGALRNQPQHF.

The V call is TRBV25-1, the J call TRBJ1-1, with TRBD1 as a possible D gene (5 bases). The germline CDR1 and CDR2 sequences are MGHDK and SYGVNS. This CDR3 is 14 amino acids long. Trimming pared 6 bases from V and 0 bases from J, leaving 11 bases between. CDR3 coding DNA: TGTGCCAGCAGGGGGGGACGGCTGAACACTGAAGCTTTCTTT. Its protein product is CASRGGRLNTEAFF.

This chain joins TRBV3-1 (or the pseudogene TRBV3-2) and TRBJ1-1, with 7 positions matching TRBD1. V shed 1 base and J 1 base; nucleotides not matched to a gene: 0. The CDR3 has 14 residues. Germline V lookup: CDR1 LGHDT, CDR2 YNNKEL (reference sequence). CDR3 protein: CASSQAGGNTEAFF. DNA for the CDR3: TGTGCCAGCAGCCAAGCAGGGGGGAACACTGAAGCTTTCTTT.

The CDR3 DNA reads TGTGCCAGCAGGCGGCTTAGGACCAGAAGGGACTTTGCTAGCACAGATACGCAGTATTTT. This sequence encodes CASRRLRTRRDFASTDTQYF. The chain uses TRBV6-7 and TRBJ2-3; possible D gene TRBD2, 6 bases. TRBV6-7 is sorted into the ORF group, with uncertain function. The CDR3 length is 20 residues. V was shortened by 6 bases and J by 0 bases, with 28 bases between the two germline ends.

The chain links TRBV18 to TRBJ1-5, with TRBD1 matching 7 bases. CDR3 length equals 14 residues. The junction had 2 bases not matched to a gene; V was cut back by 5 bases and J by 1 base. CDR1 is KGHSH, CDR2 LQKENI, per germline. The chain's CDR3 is CASSSGQSNQPQHF. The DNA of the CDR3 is TGTGCCAGCTCATCGGGACAGAGCAATCAGCCCCAGCATTTT.

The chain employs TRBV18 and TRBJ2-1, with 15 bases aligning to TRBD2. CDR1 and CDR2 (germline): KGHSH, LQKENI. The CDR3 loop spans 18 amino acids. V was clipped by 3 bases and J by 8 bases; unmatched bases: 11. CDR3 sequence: CASSPGLAGGLSWDEQFF. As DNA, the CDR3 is TGTGCCAGCTCACCCGGACTAGCGGGGGGGCTTAGTTGGGATGAGCAGTTCTTC.

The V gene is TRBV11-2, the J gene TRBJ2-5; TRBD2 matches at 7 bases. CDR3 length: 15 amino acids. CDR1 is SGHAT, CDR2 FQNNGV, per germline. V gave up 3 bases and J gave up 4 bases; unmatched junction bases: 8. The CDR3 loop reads CASSLVGGIGETQYF. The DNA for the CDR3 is TGTGCCAGCAGCTTGGTGGGGGGGATCGGAGAGACCCAGTACTTC.

The CDR3 loop reads CASSSGTRNSPLHF. As DNA, the CDR3 is TGTGCCAGCAGTTCCGGGACAAGGAATTCACCCCTCCACTTT. The chain uses TRBV6-5 and TRBJ1-6; tentative D call: TRBD1 (6 bases). V lost 4 bases to trimming and J lost 7 bases, with 11 bases between them. Looked up from germline, CDR1 is MNHEY and CDR2 is SVGAGI. The CDR3 runs 14 residues.

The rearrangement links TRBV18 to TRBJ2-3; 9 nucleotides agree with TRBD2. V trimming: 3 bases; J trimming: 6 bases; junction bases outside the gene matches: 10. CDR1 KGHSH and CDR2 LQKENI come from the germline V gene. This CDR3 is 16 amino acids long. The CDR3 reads CASSPLAGALKDTQYF. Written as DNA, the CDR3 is TGTGCCAGCTCACCTTTAGCGGGGGCCCTTAAGGATACGCAGTATTTT.

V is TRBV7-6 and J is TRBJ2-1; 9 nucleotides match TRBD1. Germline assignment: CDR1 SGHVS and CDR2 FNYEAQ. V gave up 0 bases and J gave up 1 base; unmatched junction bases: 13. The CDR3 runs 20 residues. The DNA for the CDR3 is TGTGCCAGCAGCTTAGCGGGGACAGGGACTCGCGGATATTCCTACAATGAGCAGTTCTTC. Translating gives CASSLAGTGTRGYSYNEQFF. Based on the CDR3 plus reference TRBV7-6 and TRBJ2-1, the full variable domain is GAGVSQSPRYKVTKRGQDVALRCDPISGHVSLYWYRQALGQGPEFLTYFNYEAQQDKSGLPNDRFSAERPEGSISTLTIQRTEQRDSAMYRCASSLAGTGTRGYSYNEQFFGPGTRLTVL.

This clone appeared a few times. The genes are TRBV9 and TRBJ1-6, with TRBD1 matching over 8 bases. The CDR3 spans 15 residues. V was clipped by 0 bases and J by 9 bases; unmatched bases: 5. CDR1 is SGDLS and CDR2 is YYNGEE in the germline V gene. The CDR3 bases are TGTGCCAGCAGCGTAGCTCCAGGGGGCAGTTCACCCCTCCACTTT. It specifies CASSVAPGGSSPLHF.

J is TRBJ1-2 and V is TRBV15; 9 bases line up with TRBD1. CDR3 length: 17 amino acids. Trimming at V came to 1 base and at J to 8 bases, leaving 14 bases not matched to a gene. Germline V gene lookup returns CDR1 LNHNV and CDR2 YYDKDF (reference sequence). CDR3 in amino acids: CATSRARYRDRVQGYTF. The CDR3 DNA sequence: TGTGCCACCAGCAGAGCAAGATACCGGGACAGGGTTCAAGGCTACACCTTC.

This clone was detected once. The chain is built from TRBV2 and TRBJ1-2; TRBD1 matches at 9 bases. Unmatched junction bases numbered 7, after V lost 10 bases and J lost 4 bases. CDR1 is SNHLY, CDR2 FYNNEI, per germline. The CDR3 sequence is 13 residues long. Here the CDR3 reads CATTGGIGYGYTF. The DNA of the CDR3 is TGTGCCACCACAGGGGGCATCGGCTATGGCTACACCTTC.

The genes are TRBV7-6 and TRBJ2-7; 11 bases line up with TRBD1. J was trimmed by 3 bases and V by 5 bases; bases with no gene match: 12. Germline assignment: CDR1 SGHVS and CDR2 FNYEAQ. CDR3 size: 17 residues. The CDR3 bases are TGTGCCAGCAGCGGCGCGCCGGGACAGGGGGTTATCTACGAGCAGTACTTC. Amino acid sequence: CASSGAPGQGVIYEQYF.

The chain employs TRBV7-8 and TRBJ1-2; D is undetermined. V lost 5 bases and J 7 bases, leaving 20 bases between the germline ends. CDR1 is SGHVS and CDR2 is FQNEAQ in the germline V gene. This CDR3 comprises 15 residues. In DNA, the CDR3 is TGTGCCAGCAGCCCCCGGACGTGGGCAGAGGGTGGCTACACCTTC. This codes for CASSPRTWAEGGYTF. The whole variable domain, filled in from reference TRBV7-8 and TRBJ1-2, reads GAGVSQSPRYKVAKRGQDVALRCDPISGHVSLFWYQQALGQGPEFLTYFQNEAQLDKSGLPSDRFFAERPEGSVSTLKIQRTQQEDSAVYLCASSPRTWAEGGYTFGSGTRLTVV.

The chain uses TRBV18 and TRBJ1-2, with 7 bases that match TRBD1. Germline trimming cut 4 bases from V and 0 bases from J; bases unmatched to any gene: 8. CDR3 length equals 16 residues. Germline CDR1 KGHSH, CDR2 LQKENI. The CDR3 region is CASSRPGQIPNYGYTF. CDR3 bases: TGTGCCAGCTCACGTCCGGGACAGATCCCTAACTATGGCTACACCTTC.